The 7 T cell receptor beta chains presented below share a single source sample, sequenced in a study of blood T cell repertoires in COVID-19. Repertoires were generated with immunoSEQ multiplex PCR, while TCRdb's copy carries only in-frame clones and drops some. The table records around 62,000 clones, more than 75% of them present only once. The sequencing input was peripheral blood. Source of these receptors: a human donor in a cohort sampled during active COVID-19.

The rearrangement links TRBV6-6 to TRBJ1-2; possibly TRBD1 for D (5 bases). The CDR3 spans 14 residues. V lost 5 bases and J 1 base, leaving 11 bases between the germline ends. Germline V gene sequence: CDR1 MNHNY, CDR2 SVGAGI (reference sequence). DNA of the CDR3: TGTGCCAGCAGTCCGGGGGGATTTAACTATGGCTACACCTTC. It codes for CASSPGGFNYGYTF.

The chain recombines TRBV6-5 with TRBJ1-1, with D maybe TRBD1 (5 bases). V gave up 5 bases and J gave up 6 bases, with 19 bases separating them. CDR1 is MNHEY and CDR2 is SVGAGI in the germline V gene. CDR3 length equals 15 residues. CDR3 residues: CASSPFRAGGAEAFF. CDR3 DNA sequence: TGTGCCAGCAGTCCGTTCCGGGCGGGAGGGGCTGAAGCTTTCTTT.

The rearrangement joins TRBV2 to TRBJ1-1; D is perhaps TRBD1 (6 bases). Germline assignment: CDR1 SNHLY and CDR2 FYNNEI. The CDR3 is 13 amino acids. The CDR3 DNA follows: TGTGCAGGGACACAGGGTGAGGGGACTGAAGCTTTCTTT. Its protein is CAGTQGEGTEAFF.

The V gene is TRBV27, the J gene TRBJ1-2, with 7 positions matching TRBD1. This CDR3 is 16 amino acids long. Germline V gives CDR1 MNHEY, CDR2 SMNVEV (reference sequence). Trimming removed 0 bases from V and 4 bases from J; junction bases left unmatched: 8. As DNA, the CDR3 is TGTGCCAGCAGTTTATCGAGCGTGACAGGGTTCTATGGCTACACCTTC. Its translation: CASSLSSVTGFYGYTF.

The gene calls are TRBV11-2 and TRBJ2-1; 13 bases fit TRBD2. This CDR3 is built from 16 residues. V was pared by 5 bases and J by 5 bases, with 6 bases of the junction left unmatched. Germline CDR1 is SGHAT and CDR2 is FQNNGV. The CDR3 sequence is CASSTRLAGGDNEQFF. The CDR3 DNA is TGTGCCAGCAGCACACGACTAGCGGGAGGTGACAATGAGCAGTTCTTC.

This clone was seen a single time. The CDR3 DNA follows: TGTGCCACCAGTGATGCCGGGACTACCCGCACAGATACGCAGTATTTT. Its translation: CATSDAGTTRTDTQYF. The chain employs TRBV24-1 and TRBJ2-3; 7 nucleotides match TRBD2. The trim removed 3 bases at V and 1 base at J, leaving 6 bases unmatched. Per the germline V gene, CDR1 is KGHDR and CDR2 is SFDVKD. The CDR3 has 16 amino acids.

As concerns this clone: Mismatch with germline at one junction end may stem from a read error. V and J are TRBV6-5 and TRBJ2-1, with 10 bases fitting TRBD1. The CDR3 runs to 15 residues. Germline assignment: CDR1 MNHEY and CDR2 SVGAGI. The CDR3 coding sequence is TGTGCCAGCGGTTACCGACAGGGGGCGTTCCTTGAGCAGTTCTTC. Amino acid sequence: CASGYRQGAFLEQFF.